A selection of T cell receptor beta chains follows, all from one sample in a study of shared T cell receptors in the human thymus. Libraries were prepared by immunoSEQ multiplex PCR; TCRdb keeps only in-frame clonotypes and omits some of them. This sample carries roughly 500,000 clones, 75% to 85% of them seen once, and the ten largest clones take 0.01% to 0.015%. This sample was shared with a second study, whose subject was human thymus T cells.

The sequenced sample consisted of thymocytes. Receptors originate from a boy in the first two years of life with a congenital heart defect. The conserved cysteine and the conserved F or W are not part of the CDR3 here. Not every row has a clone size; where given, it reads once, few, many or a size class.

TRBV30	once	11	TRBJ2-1	AWRLTGGNEQF
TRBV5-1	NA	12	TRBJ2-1	ASSWGASGSEQF
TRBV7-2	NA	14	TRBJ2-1	ASSLAGTSAYNEQF
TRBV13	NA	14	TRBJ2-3	ASSLGHPQGPDTQY
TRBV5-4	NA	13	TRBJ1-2	ASSYTGSFNYGYT
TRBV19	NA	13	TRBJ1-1	ASSGDRGPNTEAF
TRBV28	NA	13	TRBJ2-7	ASRPIGTASYEQY
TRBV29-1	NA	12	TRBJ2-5	SVDRMTGGETQY
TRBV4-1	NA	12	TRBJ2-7	ASSALTSGHEQY
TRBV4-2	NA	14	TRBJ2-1	ASSQEKQTSCIEQF
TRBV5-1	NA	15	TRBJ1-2	ASSRKIPGDLEYGYT
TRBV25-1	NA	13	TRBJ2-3	ASSGTSGCTDTQY
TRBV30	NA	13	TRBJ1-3	AWSVGGYSGNTIY
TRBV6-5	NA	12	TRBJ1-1	ASTRQGKDTEAF
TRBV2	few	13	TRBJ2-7	ASSDSPGGRYEQY
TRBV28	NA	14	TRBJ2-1	ASTLGPGENYNEQF
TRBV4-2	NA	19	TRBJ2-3	ASSQDWLRGNRQRITDTQY
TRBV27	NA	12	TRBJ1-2	ASSLLPEAYGYT
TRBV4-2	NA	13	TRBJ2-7	ASSQVAGVAYEQY
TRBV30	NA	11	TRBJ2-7	AWSRVAAYEQY
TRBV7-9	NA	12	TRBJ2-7	ASSPWGQAGEQY
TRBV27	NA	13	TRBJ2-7	ASSGGPKGSYEQY
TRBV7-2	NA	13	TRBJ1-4	ASSPGSKTNEKLF
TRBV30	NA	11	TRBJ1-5	AWTPPGNQPQH
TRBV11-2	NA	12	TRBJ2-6	ASSPPSGANVLT
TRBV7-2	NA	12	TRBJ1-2	ASSLAGQGFGYT
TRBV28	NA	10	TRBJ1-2	ASSLGGGGYT
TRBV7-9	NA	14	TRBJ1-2	ASSPSTGHNFYGYT